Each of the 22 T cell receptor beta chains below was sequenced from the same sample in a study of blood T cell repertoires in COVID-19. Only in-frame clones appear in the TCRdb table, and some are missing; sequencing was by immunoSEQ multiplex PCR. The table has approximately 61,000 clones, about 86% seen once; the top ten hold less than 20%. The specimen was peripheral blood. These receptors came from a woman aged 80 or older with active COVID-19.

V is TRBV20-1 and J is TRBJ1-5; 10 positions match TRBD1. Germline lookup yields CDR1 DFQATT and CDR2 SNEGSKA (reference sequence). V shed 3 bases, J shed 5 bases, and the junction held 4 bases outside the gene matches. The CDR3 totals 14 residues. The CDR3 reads CSASNGQGDQPQHF. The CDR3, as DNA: TGCAGTGCTAGTAACGGACAGGGGGATCAGCCCCAGCATTTT.

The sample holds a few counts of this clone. CDR3 residues: CASSHGRGLDEQFF. The CDR3 nucleotides are TGCGCCAGCAGCCATGGGAGAGGGCTGGATGAGCAGTTCTTC. The chain combines TRBV4-3 with TRBJ2-1; weak D call: TRBD2 (5 bases). Germline CDR1 and CDR2: LGHNA and YSLEER. This CDR3 is 14 amino acids long. V was clipped by 3 bases and J by 8 bases, with 14 bases between them.

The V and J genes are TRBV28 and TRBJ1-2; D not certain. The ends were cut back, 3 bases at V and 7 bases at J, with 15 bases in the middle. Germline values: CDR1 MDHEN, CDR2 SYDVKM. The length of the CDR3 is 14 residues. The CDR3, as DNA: TGTGCCAGCAGTTTGGCGACAAAACGCTCTGGCTACACCTTC. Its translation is CASSLATKRSGYTF.

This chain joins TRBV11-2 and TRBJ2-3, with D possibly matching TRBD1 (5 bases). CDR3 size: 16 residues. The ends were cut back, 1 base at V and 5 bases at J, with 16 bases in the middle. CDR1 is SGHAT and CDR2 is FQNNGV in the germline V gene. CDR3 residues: CASSLGIAGFGDTQYF. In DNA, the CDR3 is TGTGCCAGCAGCTTAGGTATCGCAGGGTTCGGAGATACGCAGTATTTT.

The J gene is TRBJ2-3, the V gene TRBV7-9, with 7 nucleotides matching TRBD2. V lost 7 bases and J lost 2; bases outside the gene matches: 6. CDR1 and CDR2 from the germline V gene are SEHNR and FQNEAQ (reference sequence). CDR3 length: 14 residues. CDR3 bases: TGTGCCAGCACCCCAAGCGGGGCCACAGATACGCAGTATTTT. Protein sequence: CASTPSGATDTQYF.

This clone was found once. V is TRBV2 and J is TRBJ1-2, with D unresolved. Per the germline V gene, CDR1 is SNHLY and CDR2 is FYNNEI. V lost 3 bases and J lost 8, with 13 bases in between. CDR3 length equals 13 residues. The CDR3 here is CASSEGRQGGYTF. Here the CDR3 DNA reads TGTGCCAGCAGTGAGGGCAGGCAAGGAGGCTACACCTTC. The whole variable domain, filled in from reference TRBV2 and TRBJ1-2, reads EPEVTQTPSHQVTQMGQEVILRCVPISNHLYFYWYRQILGQKVEFLVSFYNNEISEKSEIFDDQFSVERPDGSNFTLKIRSTKLEDSAMYFCASSEGRQGGYTFGSGTRLTVV.

In nucleotides, the CDR3 is TGTGCCAGCAGTACTAGCGGGGGGGTCTACGAGCAGTACTTC. It encodes CASSTSGGVYEQYF. V gene TRBV28 combines with J gene TRBJ2-7; 13 bases agree with TRBD2. The V segment lost 5 bases and the J segment 3 bases; nucleotides outside the gene matches: 1. The CDR3 is 14 amino acids. CDR1 and CDR2 (germline): MDHEN, SYDVKM.

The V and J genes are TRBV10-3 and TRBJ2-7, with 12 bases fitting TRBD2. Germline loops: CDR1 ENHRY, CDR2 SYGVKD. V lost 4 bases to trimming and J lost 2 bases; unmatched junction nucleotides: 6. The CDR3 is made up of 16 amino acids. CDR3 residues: CAISGQPSGGAYEQYF. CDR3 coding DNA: TGTGCCATCAGTGGCCAACCTAGCGGGGGGGCCTACGAGCAGTACTTC.

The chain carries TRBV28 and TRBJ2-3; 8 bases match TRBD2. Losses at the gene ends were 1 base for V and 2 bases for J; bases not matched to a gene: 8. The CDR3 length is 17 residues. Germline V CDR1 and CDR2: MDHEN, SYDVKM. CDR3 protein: CASSLSGTRSNTDTQYF. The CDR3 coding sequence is TGTGCCAGCAGTTTATCTGGGACTAGATCTAACACAGATACGCAGTATTTT.

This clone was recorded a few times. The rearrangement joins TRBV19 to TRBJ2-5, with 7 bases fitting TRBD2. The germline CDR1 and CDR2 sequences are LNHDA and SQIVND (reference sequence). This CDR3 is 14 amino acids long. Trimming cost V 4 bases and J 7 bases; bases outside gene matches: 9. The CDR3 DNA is TGTGCCAGTAGTACGGCTAGCGGTATAGGGACCCAGTACTTC. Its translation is CASSTASGIGTQYF.

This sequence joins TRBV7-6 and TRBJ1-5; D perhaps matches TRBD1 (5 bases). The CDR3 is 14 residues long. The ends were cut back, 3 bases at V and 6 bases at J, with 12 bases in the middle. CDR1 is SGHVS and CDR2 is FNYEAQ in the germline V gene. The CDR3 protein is CASSFQGTGQPQHF. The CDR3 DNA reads TGTGCCAGCAGCTTCCAGGGAACCGGTCAGCCCCAGCATTTT.

CDR3 protein: CASSYNFKETQYF. The CDR3 nucleotides are TGTGCCAGCAGTTATAACTTCAAAGAGACCCAGTACTTC. The chain has TRBV6-2 or TRBV6-3 and TRBJ2-5; no reliable D call. The CDR3 has 13 residues. Per germline, CDR1 MNHEY and CDR2 SVGEGT. Between the trimmed V and J ends, which lost 3 bases and 3 bases, there was a span of 8 bases.

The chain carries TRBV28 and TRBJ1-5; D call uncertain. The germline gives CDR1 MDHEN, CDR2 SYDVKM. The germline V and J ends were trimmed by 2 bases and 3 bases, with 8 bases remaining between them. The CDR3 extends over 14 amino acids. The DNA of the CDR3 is TGTGCCAGCAGTTTACAGGCCCCCAATCAGCCCCAGCATTTT. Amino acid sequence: CASSLQAPNQPQHF.

Here the CDR3 reads CASTGGARGYGYTF. CDR3 DNA: TGTGCCAGCACCGGGGGGGCGCGCGGCTATGGCTACACCTTC. This rearrangement joins TRBV2 to TRBJ1-2; D is perhaps TRBD1 (6 bases). Trimming removed 7 bases at V and 4 bases at J, with 16 bases between. CDR3 length equals 14 residues. Per the germline V gene, CDR1 is SNHLY and CDR2 is FYNNEI.

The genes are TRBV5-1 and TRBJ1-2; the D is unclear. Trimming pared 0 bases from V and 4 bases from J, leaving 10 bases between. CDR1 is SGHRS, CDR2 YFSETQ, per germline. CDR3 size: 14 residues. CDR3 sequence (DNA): TGCGCCAGCAGCTTGGATCCAGGCATCTATGGCTACACCTTC. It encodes CASSLDPGIYGYTF.

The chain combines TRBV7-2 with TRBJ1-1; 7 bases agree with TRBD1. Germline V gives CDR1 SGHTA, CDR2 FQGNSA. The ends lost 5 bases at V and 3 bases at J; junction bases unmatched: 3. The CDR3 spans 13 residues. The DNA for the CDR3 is TGTGCCAGCAGCCCACAGGGGTACACTGAAGCTTTCTTT. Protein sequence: CASSPQGYTEAFF.

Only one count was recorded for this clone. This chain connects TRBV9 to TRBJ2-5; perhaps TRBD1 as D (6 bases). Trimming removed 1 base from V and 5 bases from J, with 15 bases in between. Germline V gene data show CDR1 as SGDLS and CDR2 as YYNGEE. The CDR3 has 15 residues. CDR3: CASSVPFGGIETQYF. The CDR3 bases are TGTGCCAGCAGCGTACCCTTTGGGGGCATCGAGACCCAGTACTTC.

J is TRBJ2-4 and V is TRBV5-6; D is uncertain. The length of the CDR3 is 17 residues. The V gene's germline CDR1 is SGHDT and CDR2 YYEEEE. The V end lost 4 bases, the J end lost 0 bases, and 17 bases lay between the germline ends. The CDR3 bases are TGTGCCAGCAGCCCCCTAACGCGTAATAAAGCCAAAAACATTCAGTACTTC. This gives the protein CASSPLTRNKAKNIQYF.

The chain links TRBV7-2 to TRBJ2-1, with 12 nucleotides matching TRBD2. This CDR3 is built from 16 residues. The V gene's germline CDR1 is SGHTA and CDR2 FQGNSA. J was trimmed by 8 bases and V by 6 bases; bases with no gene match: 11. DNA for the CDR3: TGTGCCAGCAGTCCCGGACTAGCGGGGCTTGGGGATGAGCAGTTCTTC. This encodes CASSPGLAGLGDEQFF.

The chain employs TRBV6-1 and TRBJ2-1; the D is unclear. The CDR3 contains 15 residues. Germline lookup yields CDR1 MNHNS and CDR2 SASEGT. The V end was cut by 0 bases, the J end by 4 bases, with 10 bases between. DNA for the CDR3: TGTGCCAGCAGTGAAGCGCTAAGCGATTACAATGAGCAGTTCTTC. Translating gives CASSEALSDYNEQFF.

The CDR3 nucleotides read TGTGCCAGCAGCAAGGGGGCGCCCACTGAAGCTTTCTTT. Protein sequence: CASSKGAPTEAFF. The chain has TRBV12-3 or TRBV12-4 and TRBJ1-1; 7 bases map to TRBD1. J was trimmed by 4 bases and V by 6 bases; bases with no gene match: 5. The CDR3 spans 13 residues.

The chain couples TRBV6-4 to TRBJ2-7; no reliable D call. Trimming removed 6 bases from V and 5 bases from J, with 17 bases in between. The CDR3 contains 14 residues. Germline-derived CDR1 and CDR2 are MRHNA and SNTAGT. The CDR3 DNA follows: TGTGCCAGCAGGAGGCCAGCATATGGCGACGAGCAGTACTTC. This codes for CASRRPAYGDEQYF.